This TCR beta chain was observed in a study of cytomegalovirus exposure and HLA in healthy donors. General study findings and limits: An analysis done earlier found most TCR beta V segments productive about 87% or about 30% of the time. Specificity of three CMV-associated chains for CMV antigens was verified in vitro.

This CDR3 has 17 residues. In germline, CDR1 is SGHVS, CDR2 FQNEAQ. V was pared by 2 bases and J by 0 bases, with 6 bases of the junction left unmatched. PCR amplification relied on 60 Vbeta primers (plus 13 Jbeta primers). TCRdb keeps only in-frame clones here, not all; method: immunoSEQ multiplex PCR. The sample yields roughly 180,000 clones, roughly 80% seen once. Concerning this clone itself: Its specificity is not known.

The genes are TRBV7-8 and TRBJ2-7; 11 nucleotides align to TRBD1. The sequenced material came from PBMCs. The receptor's source is a male donor in good health and CMV-seronegative. The CDR3 region is CASSLPLGQGASYEQYF. Written as DNA, the CDR3 is TGTGCCAGCAGCTTACCCCTCGGACAGGGGGCCTCCTACGAGCAGTACTTC.